This T cell receptor (beta chain) was observed in a study of CD8 T cells in ankylosing spondylitis. Note on this clonotype: Its antigen is still unknown.

The germline V gene has CDR1 DFQATT and CDR2 SNEGSKA (reference sequence). The CDR3 length is 14 residues. V was cut by 5 bases and J by 2 bases, with 14 bases left in between. Study-wide results and limits: Characteristic of ankylosing spondylitis blood, it appeared, was a TCR beta motif comprising eight highly homologous variants.

TCRdb redid the calling of the 5' RACE reads with MiXCR, one entry per CDR3 protein. The sample consists of 400,000 or so distinct CDR3 sequences, about 24% of them appearing once. This clonotype originated in a male donor with ankylosing spondylitis. J is TRBJ2-3 and V is TRBV20-1, with D tentatively TRBD1 (6 bases). Sequencing was performed on blood, either unsorted or a sorted T cell fraction (not recorded which). The CDR3 spells CSARTVSYTDTQYF. The CDR3 nucleotides are TGCAGTGCTCGGACAGTTTCTTACACAGATACGCAGTATTTT.